The TCR beta chain described here comes from a study of T cell responses to AZD1222 COVID-19 vaccine. Overall study findings and caveats: Clonal diversity was possibly underestimated; the donors were predominantly white British and more often female. The study identified only six AZD1222 recipients as seropositive at baseline. Targets within unmutated variant regions were reportedly found for nearly half of spike-specific TCRs.

The V gene lost 3 bases and the J gene lost 5 bases, with 10 bases spanning the gap. The CDR3 extends over 13 amino acids. Repertoires were generated with immunoSEQ multiplex PCR, while TCRdb's copy carries only in-frame clones and drops some. The sample has under 200,000 clones, about nine tenths seen once. With respect to this clone: Its antigen is undetermined.

The sequence was collected from an adult in good health. The gene calls are TRBV12-3 or TRBV12-4 and TRBJ1-1, with D possibly TRBD1 on 5 matching bases. This material consisted of peripheral blood, taken on day 0 of AZD1222 vaccination. CDR3 sequence reads: CASSFVEGTEAFF. The CDR3 DNA reads TGTGCCAGCAGTTTTGTGGAGGGGACTGAAGCTTTCTTT.